This T cell receptor beta chain comes out of a study of T-cell reconstitution after alpha-beta-depleted transplantation in children. The CDR3 loop spans 15 amino acids. V shed 0 bases, J shed 6 bases, and the junction held 4 bases outside the gene matches. Per germline, CDR1 SEHNR and CDR2 FQNEAQ (reference sequence). The table lists this clonotype with many counts. It was with unique molecular identifiers that the TCRbeta library was prepared. TCRdb ran MiXCR on the PCR reads and lists one entry per CDR3 protein. The sample lists approximately 240,000 distinct CDR3 sequences, roughly 10% occurring once.

The specimen was PBMCs, collected before TCRalphabeta/CD19-depleted stem cell transplant. The clonotype comes from a child under two years old with acute myeloid leukemia, due to receive a stem cell transplant. This chain links TRBV7-9 with TRBJ2-1; the match to TRBD1 covers 8 bases. The CDR3 region has the DNA TGTGCCAGCAGCTTAGCGCAGGGGGCCCTCAATGAGCAGTTCTTC. Its protein product is CASSLAQGALNEQFF.